Listed below are T cell receptor beta chains from one sample, sequenced in a study of beta chain features in type 1 diabetes. Sequencing used immunoSEQ multiplex PCR; TCRdb keeps in-frame clones, though not all of them. The sample lists around 400,000 clones; around 13% were seen once. The sequencing input was naive CD4+ T cells from blood. Receptors originate from a man in his late teens or twenties in good health. CDR3s include the opening cysteine and the closing phenylalanine or tryptophan. The D gene is left open where the match is weak. Part of the rows lack a size; the others show once, few, many or a class for expanded clones.

V	J	D	size	CDR3	DNA
TRBV27	TRBJ2-3	TRBD2	NA	CASSYLSGGTDTQYF	TGTGCCAGCAGTTACCTTAGCGGGGGGACAGATACGCAGTATTTT
TRBV2	TRBJ1-6	NA	NA	CASRLGSYNSPLHF	TGTGCCAGCAGACTCGGCTCCTATAATTCACCCCTCCACTTT
TRBV28	TRBJ2-5	TRBD1	few	CASSPATGTGQETQYF	TGTGCCAGCAGTCCAGCCACCGGGACAGGCCAAGAGACCCAGTACTTC
TRBV27	TRBJ2-7	NA	NA	CASSGLSYEQYF	TGTGCCAGCAGTGGTCTAAGCTACGAGCAGTACTTC
TRBV7-2	TRBJ2-2	TRBD1	few	CASSPSLYRGTGELFF	TGTGCCAGCAGCCCTAGTCTATACAGGGGGACCGGGGAGCTGTTTTTT
TRBV19	TRBJ2-6	NA	few	CASSTTYSGANVLTF	TGTGCCAGTAGTACTACCTACTCTGGGGCCAACGTCCTGACTTTC
TRBV5-4	TRBJ1-1	NA	NA	CASSLVRTNMNTEAFF	TGTGCCAGCAGCTTGGTGCGAACTAACATGAACACTGAAGCTTTCTTT
TRBV29-1	TRBJ2-7	NA	few	CSVFVGASFGEQYF	TGCAGCGTTTTTGTGGGAGCTTCCTTTGGCGAGCAGTACTTC
TRBV15	TRBJ1-6	NA	NA	CATSRASSYNSPLHF	TGTGCCACCAGCAGAGCCAGCTCCTATAATTCACCCCTCCACTTT
TRBV7-2	TRBJ2-7	NA	few	CASSLVGGRNYEQYF	TGTGCCAGCAGCTTAGTCGGGGGACGGAATTACGAGCAGTACTTC
TRBV4-3	TRBJ2-7	NA	NA	CASSQGYVADYEQYF	TGCGCCAGCAGCCAAGGATACGTAGCGGACTACGAGCAGTACTTC
TRBV5-1	TRBJ1-1	NA	few	CASSLGGGEGTEAFF	TGCGCCAGCAGCTTGGGCGGGGGCGAGGGCACTGAAGCTTTCTTT
TRBV5-6	TRBJ2-5	TRBD1	NA	CASSQFGQDQETQYF	TGTGCCAGCAGCCAATTCGGACAGGACCAAGAGACCCAGTACTTC
TRBV4-3	TRBJ1-4	TRBD1	few	CASSQVPGQVPEKLFF	TGCGCCAGCAGCCAAGTGCCGGGACAGGTGCCTGAAAAACTGTTTTTT
TRBV4-2	TRBJ1-4	NA	NA	CASSYEPPTATNEKLFF	TGTGCCAGCAGCTACGAGCCCCCAACAGCAACTAATGAAAAACTGTTTTTT
TRBV15	TRBJ2-3	NA	NA	CATGIREGARDTQYF	TGTGCCACCGGGATTCGGGAGGGGGCGCGAGATACGCAGTATTTT
TRBV14	TRBJ2-6	TRBD1	few	CASSRTGRFVSGANVLTF	TGTGCCAGCAGCCGGACAGGGAGGTTTGTCTCTGGGGCCAACGTCCTGACTTTC
TRBV7-3	TRBJ2-2	NA	NA	CASSKQGTGELFF	TGTGCCAGCAGCAAACAGGGAACCGGGGAGCTGTTTTTT
TRBV29-1	TRBJ1-5	NA	few	CSVGPGVDQPQHF	TGCAGCGTTGGTCCAGGGGTGGATCAGCCCCAGCATTTT
TRBV6-1	TRBJ1-1	NA	NA	CASSEGLWAAEAFF	TGTGCCAGCAGTGAAGGTCTATGGGCCGCTGAAGCTTTCTTT
TRBV10-3	TRBJ2-1	NA	NA	CAISGRRGWSYNEQFF	TGTGCCATCAGTGGAAGGAGGGGATGGTCCTACAATGAGCAGTTCTTC
TRBV28	TRBJ2-3	TRBD2	few	CASSDRTSPTQYF	TGTGCCAGCAGCGACCGGACTAGTCCTACGCAGTATTTT
TRBV7-8	TRBJ1-3	NA	NA	CASSFRGSAGNTIYF	TGTGCCAGCAGCTTTCGGGGATCCGCTGGAAACACCATATATTTT
TRBV6-5	TRBJ2-7	NA	NA	CASSRGGLTYEQYF	TGTGCCAGCAGTAGAGGGGGTCTCACCTACGAGCAGTACTTC
TRBV7-9	TRBJ2-7	TRBD2	NA	CASSDQRRGLAGGHYEQYF	TGTGCCAGCAGCGACCAACGGAGGGGCCTAGCGGGGGGGCACTACGAGCAGTACTTC
TRBV10-3	TRBJ2-7	NA	few	CAISESYPGDEQYF	TGTGCCATCAGTGAGTCGTATCCCGGGGACGAGCAGTACTTC
TRBV9	TRBJ1-6	NA	few	CASSSLGVGNSPLHF	TGTGCCAGCAGCTCGCTAGGGGTAGGTAATTCACCCCTCCACTTT
TRBV5-6	TRBJ1-4	TRBD1	NA	CASSTPTAQGEEKLFF	TGTGCCAGCAGCACGCCGACGGCCCAGGGGGAAGAAAAACTGTTTTTT
TRBV18	TRBJ2-7	TRBD2	NA	CASSPGGRDGEQYF	TGTGCCAGCTCACCTGGCGGGAGGGATGGCGAGCAGTACTTC
TRBV29-1	TRBJ1-4	NA	few	CSVEIGVGEKLFF	TGCAGCGTTGAGATCGGGGTTGGTGAAAAACTGTTTTTT
TRBV7-7	TRBJ2-5	NA	few	CASSSRAGWYQETQYF	TGTGCTAGCAGCTCCAGGGCGGGGTGGTACCAAGAGACCCAGTACTTC
TRBV30	TRBJ2-2	NA	NA	CAWSVESHKFF	TGTGCCTGGAGTGTGGAGAGTCATAAGTTTTTT
TRBV9	TRBJ1-2	TRBD1	NA	CASSVVSQGGSYTF	TGTGCCAGCAGCGTAGTATCACAGGGGGGCAGCTACACCTTC
TRBV29-1	TRBJ1-6	TRBD1	few	CSVRGQGDNSPLHF	TGCAGCGTTCGCGGACAGGGGGATAATTCACCCCTCCACTTT
TRBV10-3	TRBJ2-7	NA	few	CAISDSGDPYEQYF	TGTGCCATCAGTGATTCGGGGGATCCCTACGAGCAGTACTTC
TRBV2	TRBJ2-7	NA	NA	CASSESQGNGEQYF	TGTGCCAGCAGTGAGAGTCAGGGGAATGGGGAGCAGTACTTC
TRBV29-1	TRBJ2-3	NA	NA	CSVSGLNTDTQYF	TGCAGCGTCTCGGGTCTTAACACAGATACGCAGTATTTT
TRBV7-2	TRBJ1-1	NA	few	CASSLYWTSLIEAFF	TGTGCCAGCAGCCTTTACTGGACTTCCTTGATAGAAGCTTTCTTT
TRBV28	TRBJ2-7	TRBD1	few	CASRPGQGGYEQYF	TGTGCCAGCAGACCGGGACAGGGTGGCTACGAGCAGTACTTC
TRBV10-3	TRBJ2-7	TRBD1	few	CAGAGQDPLEQYF	TGTGCCGGGGCGGGACAGGATCCTCTCGAGCAGTACTTC
TRBV5-6	TRBJ2-7	TRBD2	NA	CASSPLPGLAAYEQYF	TGTGCCAGCAGCCCCCTGCCGGGACTAGCCGCCTACGAGCAGTACTTC